This TCR beta chain was obtained from a study of blood T cell repertoires in COVID-19. The wider study: PBMCs, B-cell-depleted T cells, or T cells were the source of the cDNA or gDNA that made up the material.

Authors' data handling: Reference gene primer amplification in the assay estimated nucleated cell counts. Here immunoSEQ multiplex PCR was the method, and the copy in TCRdb shows in-frame clones only, minus some. Clonal size and the V and J genes are those of that table, whereas D and trimming came from the DNA. The top ten clones hold about 2.1% of a sample with around 270,000 clones, 70% to 90% of them seen once. Germline values: CDR1 MDHEN, CDR2 SYDVKM. V shed 3 bases, J shed 1 base, and the junction held 5 bases outside the gene matches. The CDR3 totals 15 residues. This TCR came from a woman aged 45-60 years with acute or convalescent COVID-19. The chain carries TRBV28 and TRBJ2-7; 8 bases match TRBD2. The sample was peripheral blood. The CDR3 region is CASSFPAGASYEQYF. The CDR3 DNA is TGTGCCAGCAGTTTTCCAGCGGGAGCTTCCTACGAGCAGTACTTC. Full variable domain (rest looked up from reference TRBV28 and TRBJ2-7): DVKVTQSSRYLVKRTGEKVFLECVQDMDHENMFWYRQDPGLGLRLIYFSYDVKMKEKGDIPEGYSVSREKKERFSLILESASTNQTSMYLCASSFPAGASYEQYFGPGTRLTVT.